This T cell receptor (beta chain) emerged from a study of cytomegalovirus exposure and HLA in healthy donors. Whole-study results and caveats: Equally common other TCR beta chains were less clonally expanded than HLA-associated ones, a later analysis found.

Worth noting for this clone: The antigen remains unidentified.

The PCR used 60 Vbeta and 13 Jbeta primers. Clones were read by immunoSEQ multiplex PCR, and TCRdb kept only the in-frame ones, dropping some. The sample yields around 64,000 clones, 70% to 75% seen once. Germline V gives CDR1 MDHEN, CDR2 SYDVKM. V was pared by 3 bases and J by 4 bases, with 18 bases between. CDR3 size: 16 residues. Input material: PBMCs. The TCR sequence derives from a man aged 30-40 years in good health and CMV-seropositive. This chain joins TRBV28 and TRBJ2-5; perhaps TRBD2 as D (7 bases). CDR3 nucleotides: TGTGCCAGCAGTTTGGGGGGGGGCAGGGCAAGAGAGACCCAGTACTTC. Encoded protein: CASSLGGGRARETQYF.